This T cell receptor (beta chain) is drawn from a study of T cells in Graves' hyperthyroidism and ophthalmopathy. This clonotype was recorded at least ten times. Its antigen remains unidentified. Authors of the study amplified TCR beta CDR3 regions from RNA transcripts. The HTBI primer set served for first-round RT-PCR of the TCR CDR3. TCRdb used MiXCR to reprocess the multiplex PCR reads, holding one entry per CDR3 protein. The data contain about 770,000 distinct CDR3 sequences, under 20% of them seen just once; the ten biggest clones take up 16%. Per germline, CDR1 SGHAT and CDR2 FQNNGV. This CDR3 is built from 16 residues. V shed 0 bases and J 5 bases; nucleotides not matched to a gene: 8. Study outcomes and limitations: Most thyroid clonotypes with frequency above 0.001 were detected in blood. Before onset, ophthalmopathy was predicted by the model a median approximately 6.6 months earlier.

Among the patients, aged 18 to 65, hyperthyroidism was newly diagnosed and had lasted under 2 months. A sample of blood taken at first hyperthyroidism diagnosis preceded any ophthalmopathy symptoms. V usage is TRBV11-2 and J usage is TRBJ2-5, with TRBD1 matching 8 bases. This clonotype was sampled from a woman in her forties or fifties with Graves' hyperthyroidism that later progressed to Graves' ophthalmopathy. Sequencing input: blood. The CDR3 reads CASSLDTGTGGETQYF. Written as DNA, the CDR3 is TGTGCCAGCAGCTTAGATACGGGAACAGGGGGTGAGACCCAGTACTTC.